This note documents a single T cell receptor (beta chain) sequence. Its antigen is not identified. Researchers ran the PCR with 60 Vbeta and 13 Jbeta primers. Under the authors' procedure: A follow-up analysis tallied tens of millions of unique TCR beta chains, approximately 11 million shared. Data came from immunoSEQ multiplex PCR; TCRdb stores just in-frame clones and leaves some out. V and J calls and clone size come straight from that table; D and trimming were deduced from the DNA. The sample gives over 55,000 clones, more than 80% of which show up once; 9.5% to 13% is in the top ten. Donors in the study were healthy people who gave bone marrow. This entry belongs to a study of cytomegalovirus exposure and HLA in healthy donors. Study-wide points: It was in a later analysis that TCR association rates were seen to vary by HLA locus, highest for DRB1 and lowest for HLA-C. Reported performance of the classifier showed diagnosis of cytomegalovirus status with high specificity and sensitivity.

The CDR3 is 14 amino acids. Trimming removed 0 bases from V and 6 bases from J, with 12 bases in between. In germline, CDR1 is SGHRS, CDR2 YFSETQ. The rearrangement uses TRBV5-1 and TRBJ1-2, with no clear D. Material: PBMCs. The sequence was collected from a young woman in good health and CMV-seropositive. The CDR3 region has the DNA TGCGCCAGCAGCTTGGAGCGGGGTACGGATGGCTACACCTTC. It is translated as CASSLERGTDGYTF. Using reference TRBV5-1 and TRBJ1-2 for the parts outside the CDR3, the full variable domain is KAGVTQTPRYLIKTRGQQVTLSCSPISGHRSVSWYQQTPGQGLQFLFEYFSETQRNKGNFPGRFSGRQFSNSRSEMNVSTLELGDSALYLCASSLERGTDGYTFGSGTRLTVV.